A single sample is the source of the 9 T cell receptor beta chains below, sequenced in a study of beta chain features in type 1 diabetes. Study-wide points: TCRB CDR3s were moderately but significantly shorter in Type 1 diabetes patients in all four CD4+ subsets.

Investigators reverse transcribed all isolated RNA, so they sequenced expressed TCRB transcripts. Sequencing was performed with immunoSEQ multiplex PCR; in TCRdb, only in-frame clones are kept and a portion is missing. In the table there are some 290,000 clones, roughly 25% of which are singletons. Their antigens are not known. The sequenced material came from naive CD4+ T cells from blood. All receptors derive from a woman in her twenties or thirties with type 1 diabetes.

Concerning this clone: Within the sample, other DNA sequences also encode this same CDR3. This sequence joins TRBV5-1 and TRBJ2-5; D is unclear. The V and J ends lost 1 base and 2 bases respectively, with 3 bases between them. Looked up from germline, CDR1 is SGHRS and CDR2 is YFSETQ. This CDR3 has 12 residues. The CDR3 DNA follows: TGCGCCAGCAGCTTGTCACAAGAGACCCAGTACTTC. Its protein is CASSLSQETQYF.

The rearrangement links TRBV7-2 to TRBJ2-3; D possibly corresponds to TRBD2 (5 bases). CDR1 and CDR2 (germline): SGHTA, FQGNSA. V was trimmed by 1 base and J by 8 bases, leaving 7 bases between them. The CDR3 sequence is 12 residues long. CDR3 nucleotides: TGTGCCAGCAGCTTAGTGGGGAGTACGCAGTATTTT. This sequence encodes CASSLVGSTQYF.

This clone has only a few counts. The gene calls are TRBV9 and TRBJ2-7, with D perhaps matching TRBD1 (6 bases). V was pared by 0 bases and J by 6 bases, with 22 bases between. The CDR3 is made up of 17 amino acids. Germline lookup yields CDR1 SGDLS and CDR2 YYNGEE. The DNA of the CDR3 is TGTGCCAGCAGCGTAGAGGATCTTAGGGGGAGATGGAGCGAGCAGTACTTC. The encoded protein is CASSVEDLRGRWSEQYF.

This chain joins TRBV28 and TRBJ2-7, with 7 bases lining up with TRBD1. In germline, CDR1 is MDHEN, CDR2 SYDVKM. This CDR3 is built from 15 residues. V shed 7 bases and J 4 bases; nucleotides not matched to a gene: 13. The CDR3 DNA reads TGTGCCAGCACCGTCTCCGCGACAGGGAGATACGAGCAGTACTTC. It encodes CASTVSATGRYEQYF.

The chain is built from TRBV4-1 and TRBJ1-1, with D tentatively TRBD1 (5 bases). V dropped 4 bases and J dropped 5 bases, with 23 bases sitting between them. The CDR3 loop spans 17 amino acids. Germline values: CDR1 MGHRA, CDR2 YSYEKL. DNA of the CDR3: TGCGCCAGCAGCCCTAGGGGCGAGGCAGGGTTATGGACTGAAGCTTTCTTT. Its protein is CASSPRGEAGLWTEAFF.

The chain has TRBV15 and TRBJ2-7; 8 bases agree with TRBD2. CDR1 is LNHNV, CDR2 YYDKDF, per germline (reference sequence). Unmatched junction bases numbered 9, after V lost 0 bases and J lost 5 bases. The CDR3 runs to 16 residues. The CDR3 DNA reads as TGTGCCACCAGCAGAGATCAAGGACTAGCTCGTGACGAGCAGTACTTC. Amino acid sequence: CATSRDQGLARDEQYF.

This clone was seen more than once but under ten times. V gene TRBV19 combines with J gene TRBJ1-1; D gene ambiguous. V was cut by 4 bases and J by 3 bases, with 9 bases left in between. Germline V CDR1 and CDR2: LNHDA, SQIVND (reference sequence). The CDR3 length is 13 residues. This chain's CDR3 is CASSTMRDTEAFF. The CDR3, as DNA: TGTGCCAGTAGTACGATGAGAGACACTGAAGCTTTCTTT.

The chain joins TRBV18 to TRBJ1-2; the match to TRBD1 covers 7 bases. V was pared by 0 bases and J by 5 bases, with 6 bases of the junction left unmatched. The CDR3 is 15 amino acids. Germline V gene data show CDR1 as KGHSH and CDR2 as LQKENI. DNA of the CDR3: TGTGCCAGCTCACCACCTCCACAGGGGCCTTATGGCTACACCTTC. It is translated as CASSPPPQGPYGYTF.

This chain links TRBV21-1 with TRBJ2-5; whether TRBD2, the table's D call, matches the DNA was not checked. TRBV21-1 is designated a pseudogene. This CDR3 contains 16 residues. CDR3 region: CASSKALRRGWETQYF. CDR3 in DNA: TGTGCCAGCAGCAAAGCGCTGCGACGCGGGTGGGAGACCCAGTACTTC.